One sample yielded the 19 T cell receptor beta chains listed below, sequenced in a study of cytomegalovirus exposure and HLA in healthy donors. Generated by immunoSEQ multiplex PCR, the TCRdb table keeps only in-frame clones and is missing some. The sample lists 95,000 to 150,000 clones; about 89% were seen once. Sequences were obtained from PBMCs. The receptors originated from a woman between 18 and 29 years old in good health and CMV-seronegative.

The rearrangement uses TRBV6-1 and TRBJ2-7; no firm D call. There are 15 residues in the CDR3. The germline V gene has CDR1 MNHNS and CDR2 SASEGT. The V end lost 4 bases, the J end lost 1 base, and 14 bases lay between the germline ends. CDR3 in DNA: TGTGCCAGCAGTGTTACCGCGGCACGGTCCTACGAGCAGTACTTC. Translated, it gives CASSVTAARSYEQYF.

The chain has TRBV28 and TRBJ2-1, with 13 nucleotides matching TRBD2. Trimming removed 6 bases from V and 7 bases from J; junction bases left unmatched: 12. Germline V gene data show CDR1 as MDHEN and CDR2 as SYDVKM. This CDR3 spans 17 amino acids. The CDR3 DNA reads as TGTGCCAGCAGCGCCACAAGACTAGCGGGGGGAACAAATGAGCAGTTCTTC. This codes for CASSATRLAGGTNEQFF.

The chain recombines TRBV19 with TRBJ1-1; no clear D. The V end was cut by 7 bases, the J end by 2 bases, with 11 bases between. The CDR3 consists of 13 residues. CDR1 and CDR2 from the germline V gene are LNHDA and SQIVND (reference sequence). CDR3 region: CASTVAGNTEAFF. DNA of the CDR3: TGTGCCAGTACGGTGGCGGGTAACACTGAAGCTTTCTTT.

The chain carries TRBV11-2 and TRBJ2-1, with 7 bases lining up with TRBD2. Germline assignment: CDR1 SGHAT and CDR2 FQNNGV. CDR3 size: 15 residues. V was pared by 0 bases and J by 8 bases, with 7 bases of the junction left unmatched. In nucleotides, the CDR3 is TGTGCCAGCAGCTTAGAGGGGGGGAGTAGGGATGAGCAGTTCTTC. Translation gives CASSLEGGSRDEQFF.

The chain combines TRBV4-1 with TRBJ2-5, with 9 positions matching TRBD1. The CDR3 has 16 amino acids. Germline CDR1 is MGHRA and CDR2 is YSYEKL. J was trimmed by 6 bases and V by 1 base; bases with no gene match: 9. CDR3 residues: CASSQGPRDREKTQYF. CDR3 nucleotide sequence: TGCGCCAGCAGCCAAGGCCCCCGGGACAGGGAAAAGACCCAGTACTTC.

The V gene is TRBV20-1, the J gene TRBJ2-7; D gene unclear. This CDR3 is 11 amino acids long. V was cut by 3 bases and J by 9 bases, with 12 bases left in between. Germline CDR1 and CDR2: DFQATT and SNEGSKA (reference sequence). This CDR3 is CSARRPGGQYF. CDR3 DNA: TGCAGTGCTAGGCGACCGGGTGGGCAGTACTTC.

The V gene is TRBV10-1, the J gene TRBJ2-7; no reliable D call. Germline CDR1 reads WNHNN; CDR2 reads SYGVQD (reference sequence). There are 13 residues in the CDR3. V dropped 5 bases and J dropped 4 bases, with 12 bases sitting between them. The chain's CDR3 is CASSPAAEYEQYF. In nucleotides, the CDR3 is TGCGCCAGCAGTCCGGCGGCGGAATACGAGCAGTACTTC.

The chain links TRBV4-2 to TRBJ2-6, with 8 bases aligning to TRBD1. From germline, CDR1 is LGHNA and CDR2 YNFKEQ. The CDR3 totals 18 residues. V gave up 0 bases and J gave up 0 bases; unmatched junction bases: 4. The chain's CDR3 is CASSQEGQVSSGANVLTF. CDR3 in DNA: TGTGCCAGCAGCCAAGAGGGACAGGTTTCCTCTGGGGCCAACGTCCTGACTTTC.

The V gene is TRBV28, the J gene TRBJ1-3; no clear D. Germline loops: CDR1 MDHEN, CDR2 SYDVKM. Between the trimmed V and J ends, which lost 8 bases and 0 bases, there was a span of 5 bases. This CDR3 region has 12 residues. CDR3 protein: CASASSGNTIYF. CDR3 DNA: TGTGCCAGCGCCAGCTCTGGAAACACCATATATTTT.

V and J are TRBV11-3 and TRBJ1-1; no reliable D call. The CDR3 totals 15 residues. Looked up from germline, CDR1 is SGHNT and CDR2 is YENEEA. Deletions cut 1 base from V and 0 bases from J, with 9 bases between. This CDR3 reads CASSLGLTMNTEAFF. CDR3 coding DNA: TGTGCCAGCAGCTTAGGACTGACGATGAACACTGAAGCTTTCTTT.

This clone was found once. The chain employs TRBV13 and TRBJ2-3, with unresolved D. The CDR3 is 14 residues long. The V end was cut by 5 bases, the J end by 0 bases, with 9 bases between. Germline loops: CDR1 PRHDT, CDR2 FYEKMQ (reference sequence). The CDR3 spells CASSPRGSTDTQYF. The CDR3 DNA sequence: TGTGCCAGCAGCCCCCGAGGAAGCACAGATACGCAGTATTTT. Filled out from reference TRBV13 and TRBJ2-3, the complete variable domain reads AAGVIQSPRHLIKEKRETATLKCYPIPRHDTVYWYQQGPGQDPQFLISFYEKMQSDKGSIPDRFSAQQFSDYHSELNMSSLELGDSALYFCASSPRGSTDTQYFGPGTRLTVL.

CDR3 bases: TGTGCCAGCAGCTTAACAGGGAACATTCAGTACTTC. It codes for CASSLTGNIQYF. The chain combines TRBV7-2 with TRBJ2-4; weak D call: TRBD1 (6 bases). V was trimmed by 2 bases and J by 7 bases, leaving 6 bases between them. Per the germline V gene, CDR1 is SGHTA and CDR2 is FQGNSA. CDR3 length: 12 amino acids.

The chain has TRBV11-2 and TRBJ2-7; D is possibly TRBD1 (5 bases). Looked up from germline, CDR1 is SGHAT and CDR2 is FQNNGV. Trimming took off 1 base at V and 1 base at J, with 11 bases between the two ends. This CDR3 comprises 15 residues. The CDR3 sequence: CASSLGPGNSYEQYF. The CDR3, as DNA: TGTGCCAGCAGCTTAGGGCCAGGGAATTCCTACGAGCAGTACTTC.

The chain joins TRBV4-2 to TRBJ2-7; 9 bases fit TRBD2. The length of the CDR3 is 15 residues. J lost 2 bases, V lost 4 bases, and 6 bases had no gene match. Per the germline V gene, CDR1 is LGHNA and CDR2 is YNFKEQ. DNA for the CDR3: TGTGCCAGCAGCCCAACAGCGGGAGGCCCCTACGAGCAGTACTTC. It specifies CASSPTAGGPYEQYF.

This clone was counted between two and nine times. The chain combines TRBV6-4 with TRBJ2-1, with TRBD2 matching 10 bases. After removal of 4 bases from V and 6 bases from J, the junction contained 6 bases not matched to a gene. Germline CDR1 MRHNA, CDR2 SNTAGT. The CDR3 length is 15 residues. CDR3 sequence (DNA): TGTGCCAGCAGTGGGGTAGCGGGGGGCGGCAATGAGCAGTTCTTC. It encodes CASSGVAGGGNEQFF.

This chain connects TRBV6-6 to TRBJ1-5; TRBD1 matches at 9 bases. The CDR3 totals 15 residues. V was clipped by 4 bases and J by 6 bases; unmatched bases: 7. Germline assignment: CDR1 MNHNY and CDR2 SVGAGI (reference sequence). In DNA form, the CDR3 reads TGTGCCAGCAGTTTCAGACAGGGGGTATCTCAGCCCCAGCATTTT. It specifies CASSFRQGVSQPQHF.

The rearrangement uses TRBV7-9 and TRBJ1-1, with 8 positions matching TRBD1. V was clipped by 3 bases and J by 11 bases; unmatched bases: 11. Germline loops: CDR1 SEHNR, CDR2 FQNEAQ (reference sequence). There are 14 residues in the CDR3. The DNA for the CDR3 is TGTGCCAGCAGCTTGCCTCCAGGGGGCGCCGGTGCTTTCTTT. The encoded protein is CASSLPPGGAGAFF. Based on the CDR3 plus reference TRBV7-9 and TRBJ1-1, the full variable domain is DTGVSQNPRHKITKRGQNVTFRCDPISEHNRLYWYRQTLGQGPEFLTYFQNEAQLEKSRLLSDRFSAERPKGSFSTLEIQRTEQGDSAMYLCASSLPPGGAGAFFGQGTRLTVV.

In this sample, this clone turned up a few times. This chain links TRBV6-5 with TRBJ2-7; 8 bases are a match to TRBD2. V shed 0 bases and J 4 bases; nucleotides not matched to a gene: 5. The CDR3 has 15 residues. Germline V lookup: CDR1 MNHEY, CDR2 SVGAGI. For the CDR3, the DNA is TGTGCCAGCAGTTACTCGGGGAGCGGGGGATACGAGCAGTACTTC. It specifies CASSYSGSGGYEQYF.

This clone is a singleton in its sample. The rearrangement links TRBV7-6 to TRBJ2-1, with 7 bases matching TRBD2. Germline CDR1 reads SGHVS; CDR2 reads FNYEAQ. The CDR3 extends over 14 amino acids. V lost 3 bases, J lost 4 bases, and 3 bases stayed unmatched. CDR3 nucleotide sequence: TGTGCCAGCAGCTTGGGAGGGGTATACAATGAGCAGTTCTTC. Protein sequence: CASSLGGVYNEQFF.